This T cell receptor (beta chain) was recovered during a study of tumor and adjacent non-tumor tissue in lung cancer. General study points: Normal lung showed higher cumulative top 100 clone frequency than tumor.

No cell sorting was done before RNA was extracted from the tissue. This non-tumor lung sample came from over 3 cm beyond the tumor edge. A modified ARM-PCR protocol with three rounds of nested PCR amplified TCRbeta. TCRdb analysed the multiplex PCR reads with MiXCR anew, one entry per CDR3 protein. The profile shows 60,000 to 100,000 distinct CDR3 sequences, approximately 82% of them singletons. The V gene's germline CDR1 is SGHAT and CDR2 FQDESV (reference sequence). This CDR3 has 15 amino acids. As to this clonotype: Its antigen is not known. A read error may produce the germline difference seen at one junction end.

The chain is built from TRBV11-1 and TRBJ2-7; D remains ambiguous. This TCR was recovered from a man aged 70-80 years with non-small cell lung cancer. Sequencing was performed on distant non-tumor lung tissue. This CDR3 reads CASSLESSTSYEHFF. Here the CDR3 DNA reads TGTGCCAGCAGCTTAGAATCTTCCACCTCCTACGAGCACTTCTTC.